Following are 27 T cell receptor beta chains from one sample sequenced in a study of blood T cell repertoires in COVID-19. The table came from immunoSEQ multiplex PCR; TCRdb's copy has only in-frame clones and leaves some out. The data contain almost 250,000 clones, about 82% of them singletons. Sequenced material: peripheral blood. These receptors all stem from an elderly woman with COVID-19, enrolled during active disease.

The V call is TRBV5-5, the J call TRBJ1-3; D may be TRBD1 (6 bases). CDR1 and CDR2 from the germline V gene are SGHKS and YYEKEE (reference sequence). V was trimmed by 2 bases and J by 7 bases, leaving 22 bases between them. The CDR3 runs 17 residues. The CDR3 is CASSFEANQGGRNTIYF. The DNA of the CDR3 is TGTGCCAGCAGCTTTGAGGCCAACCAAGGGGGACGGAACACCATATATTTT.

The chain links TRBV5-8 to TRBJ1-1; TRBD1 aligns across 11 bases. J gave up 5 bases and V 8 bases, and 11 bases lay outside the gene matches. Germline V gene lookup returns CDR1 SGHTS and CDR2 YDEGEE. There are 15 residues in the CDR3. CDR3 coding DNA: TGTGCCAGTCACCGGACAGGGGGCGCGGTTACTGAAGCTTTCTTT. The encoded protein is CASHRTGGAVTEAFF.

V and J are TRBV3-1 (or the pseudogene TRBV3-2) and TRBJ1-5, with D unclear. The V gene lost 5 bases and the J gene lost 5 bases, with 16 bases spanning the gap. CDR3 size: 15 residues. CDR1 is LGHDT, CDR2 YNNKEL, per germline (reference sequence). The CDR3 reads CASSAKFGVHQPQHF. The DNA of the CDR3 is TGTGCCAGCAGCGCCAAGTTCGGTGTCCATCAGCCCCAGCATTTT.

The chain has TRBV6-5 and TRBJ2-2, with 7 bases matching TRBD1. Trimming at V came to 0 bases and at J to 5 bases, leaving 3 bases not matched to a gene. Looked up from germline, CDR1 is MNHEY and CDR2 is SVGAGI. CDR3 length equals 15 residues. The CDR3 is CASSYSNRGTGELFF. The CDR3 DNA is TGTGCCAGCAGTTACTCCAACAGGGGTACCGGGGAGCTGTTTTTT.

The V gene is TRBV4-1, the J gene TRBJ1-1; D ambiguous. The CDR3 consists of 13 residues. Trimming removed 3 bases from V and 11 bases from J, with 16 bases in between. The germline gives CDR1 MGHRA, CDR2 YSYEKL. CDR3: CASSQEYGGRAFF. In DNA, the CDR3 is TGCGCCAGCAGCCAGGAATACGGCGGCCGGGCTTTCTTT.

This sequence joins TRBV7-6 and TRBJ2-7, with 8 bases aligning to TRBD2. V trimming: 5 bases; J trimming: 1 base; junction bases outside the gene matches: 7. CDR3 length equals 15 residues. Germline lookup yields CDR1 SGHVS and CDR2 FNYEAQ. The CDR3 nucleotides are TGTGCCAGCAGCCCCGGCGGGACTAGGTCCTACGAGCAGTACTTC. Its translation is CASSPGGTRSYEQYF.

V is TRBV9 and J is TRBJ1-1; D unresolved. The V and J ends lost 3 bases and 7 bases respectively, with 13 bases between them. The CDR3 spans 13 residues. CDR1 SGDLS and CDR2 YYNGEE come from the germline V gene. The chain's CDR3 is CASSAREGLEAFF. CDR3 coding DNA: TGTGCCAGCAGCGCGAGGGAAGGACTTGAAGCTTTCTTT. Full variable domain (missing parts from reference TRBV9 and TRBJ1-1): DSGVTQTPKHLITATGQRVTLRCSPRSGDLSVYWYQQSLDQGLQFLIQYYNGEERAKGNILERFSAQQFPDLHSELNLSSLELGDSALYFCASSAREGLEAFFGQGTRLTVV.

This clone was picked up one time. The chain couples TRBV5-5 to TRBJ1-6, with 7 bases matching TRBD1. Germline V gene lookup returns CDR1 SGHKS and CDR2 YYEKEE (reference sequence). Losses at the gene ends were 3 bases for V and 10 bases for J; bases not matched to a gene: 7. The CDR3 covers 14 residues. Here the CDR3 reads CASSSRDSQSPLHF. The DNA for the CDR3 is TGTGCCAGCAGCTCGAGGGACAGCCAATCACCCCTCCACTTT.

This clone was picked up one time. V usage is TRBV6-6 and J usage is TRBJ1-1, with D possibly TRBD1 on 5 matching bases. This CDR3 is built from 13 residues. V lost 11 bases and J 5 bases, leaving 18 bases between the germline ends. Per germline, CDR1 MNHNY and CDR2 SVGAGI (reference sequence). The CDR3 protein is CAAQNGARTEAFF. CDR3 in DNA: TGTGCCGCCCAAAATGGGGCCCGAACTGAAGCTTTCTTT.

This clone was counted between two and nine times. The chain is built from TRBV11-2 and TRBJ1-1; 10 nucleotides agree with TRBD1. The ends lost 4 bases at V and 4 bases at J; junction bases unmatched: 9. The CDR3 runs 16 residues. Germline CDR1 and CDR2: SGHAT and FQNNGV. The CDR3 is CASSSGTGVLVTEAFF. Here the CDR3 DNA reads TGTGCCAGCAGCTCCGGGACAGGGGTTCTGGTCACTGAAGCTTTCTTT. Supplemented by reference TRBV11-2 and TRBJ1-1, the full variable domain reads EAGVAQSPRYKIIEKRQSVAFWCNPISGHATLYWYQQILGQGPKLLIQFQNNGVVDDSQLPKDRFSAERLKGVDSTLKIQPAKLEDSAVYLCASSSGTGVLVTEAFFGQGTRLTVV.

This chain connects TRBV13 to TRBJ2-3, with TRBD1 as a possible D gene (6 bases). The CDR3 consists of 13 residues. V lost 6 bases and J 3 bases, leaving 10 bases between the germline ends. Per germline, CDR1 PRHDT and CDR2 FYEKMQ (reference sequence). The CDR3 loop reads CASRKQGTDTQYF. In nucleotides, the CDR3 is TGTGCCAGCAGAAAACAGGGTACAGATACGCAGTATTTT. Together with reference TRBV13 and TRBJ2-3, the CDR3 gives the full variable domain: AAGVIQSPRHLIKEKRETATLKCYPIPRHDTVYWYQQGPGQDPQFLISFYEKMQSDKGSIPDRFSAQQFSDYHSELNMSSLELGDSALYFCASRKQGTDTQYFGPGTRLTVL.

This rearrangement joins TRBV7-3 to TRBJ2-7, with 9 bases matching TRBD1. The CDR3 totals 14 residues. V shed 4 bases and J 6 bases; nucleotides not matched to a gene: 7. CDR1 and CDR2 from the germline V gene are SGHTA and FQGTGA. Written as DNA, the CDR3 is TGTGCCAGCAGCTCACAGGGGGCGCAGAGCGAGCAGTACTTC. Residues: CASSSQGAQSEQYF.

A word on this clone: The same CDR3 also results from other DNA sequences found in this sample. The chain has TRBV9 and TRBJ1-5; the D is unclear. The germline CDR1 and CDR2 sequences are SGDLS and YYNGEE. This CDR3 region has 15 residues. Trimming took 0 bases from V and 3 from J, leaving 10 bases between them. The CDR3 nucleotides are TGTGCCAGCAGCGTAGGAGGAACCGCCAATCAGCCCCAGCATTTT. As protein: CASSVGGTANQPQHF.

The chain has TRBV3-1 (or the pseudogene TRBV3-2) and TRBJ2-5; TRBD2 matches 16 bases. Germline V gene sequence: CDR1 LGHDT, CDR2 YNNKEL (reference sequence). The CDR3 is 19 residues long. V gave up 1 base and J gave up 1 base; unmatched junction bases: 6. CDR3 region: CASSQGPGLAGGPQETQYF. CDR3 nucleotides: TGTGCCAGCAGCCAAGGCCCGGGACTAGCGGGGGGGCCCCAAGAGACCCAGTACTTC.

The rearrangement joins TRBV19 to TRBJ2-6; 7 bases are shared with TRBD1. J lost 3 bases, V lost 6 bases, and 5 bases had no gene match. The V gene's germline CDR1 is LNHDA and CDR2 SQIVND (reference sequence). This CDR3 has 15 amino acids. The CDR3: CASRTTGVGANVLTF. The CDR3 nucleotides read TGTGCCAGTAGGACAACAGGGGTTGGGGCCAACGTCCTGACTTTC.

This chain's CDR3 is CASSRPTSYEQYF. The CDR3 DNA reads TGTGCCAGCAGCCGGCCGACTTCTTACGAGCAGTACTTC. The chain carries TRBV3-1 (or the pseudogene TRBV3-2) and TRBJ2-7; D remains unclear. The CDR3 length is 13 residues. The germline V gene has CDR1 LGHDT and CDR2 YNNKEL (reference sequence). Trimming took 4 bases from V and 4 from J, leaving 11 bases between them.

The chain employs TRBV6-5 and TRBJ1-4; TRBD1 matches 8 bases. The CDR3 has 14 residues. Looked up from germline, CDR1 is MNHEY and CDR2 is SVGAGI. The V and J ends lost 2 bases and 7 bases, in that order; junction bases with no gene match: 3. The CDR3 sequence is CASSYTDRVEKLFF. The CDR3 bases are TGTGCCAGCAGTTACACGGACAGGGTTGAAAAACTGTTTTTT.

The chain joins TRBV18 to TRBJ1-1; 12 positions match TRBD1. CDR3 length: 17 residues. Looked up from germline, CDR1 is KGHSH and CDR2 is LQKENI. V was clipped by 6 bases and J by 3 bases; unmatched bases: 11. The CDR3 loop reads CASSRDRGQVGDTEAFF. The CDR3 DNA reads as TGTGCCAGCTCCCGGGACAGGGGGCAGGTAGGGGACACTGAAGCTTTCTTT.

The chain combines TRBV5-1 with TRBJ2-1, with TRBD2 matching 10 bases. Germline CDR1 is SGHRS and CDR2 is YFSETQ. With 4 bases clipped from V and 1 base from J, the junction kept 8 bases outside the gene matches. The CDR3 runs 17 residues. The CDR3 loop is CASSRSGGAGSYNEQFF. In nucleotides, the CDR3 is TGCGCCAGCAGCCGCAGCGGGGGGGCGGGTTCCTACAATGAGCAGTTCTTC.

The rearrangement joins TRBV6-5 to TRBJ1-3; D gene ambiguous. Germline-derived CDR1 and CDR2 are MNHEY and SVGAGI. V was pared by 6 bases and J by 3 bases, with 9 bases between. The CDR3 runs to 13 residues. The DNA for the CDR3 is TGTGCCAGCAGACTAGATGATGGAAACACCATATATTTT. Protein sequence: CASRLDDGNTIYF.

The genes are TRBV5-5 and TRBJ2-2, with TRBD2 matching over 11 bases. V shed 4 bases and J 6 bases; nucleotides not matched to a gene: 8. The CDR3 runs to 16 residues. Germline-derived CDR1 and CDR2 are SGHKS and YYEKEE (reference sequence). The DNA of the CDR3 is TGTGCCAGCAGCCTCATTAGCGGGGGGGCAGCCGGGGAGCTGTTTTTT. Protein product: CASSLISGGAAGELFF.

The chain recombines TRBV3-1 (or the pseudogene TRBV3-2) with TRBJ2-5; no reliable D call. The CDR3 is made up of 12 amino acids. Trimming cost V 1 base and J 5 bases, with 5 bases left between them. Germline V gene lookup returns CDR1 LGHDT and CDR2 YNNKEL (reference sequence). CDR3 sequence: CASSQVIETQYF. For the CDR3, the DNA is TGTGCCAGCAGCCAAGTAATTGAGACCCAGTACTTC.

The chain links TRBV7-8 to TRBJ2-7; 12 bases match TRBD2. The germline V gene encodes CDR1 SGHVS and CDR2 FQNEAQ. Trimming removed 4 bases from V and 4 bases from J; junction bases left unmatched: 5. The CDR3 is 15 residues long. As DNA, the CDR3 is TGTGCCAGCAGCTCACGACTAGCGGGGGTTTACGAGCAGTACTTC. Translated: CASSSRLAGVYEQYF.

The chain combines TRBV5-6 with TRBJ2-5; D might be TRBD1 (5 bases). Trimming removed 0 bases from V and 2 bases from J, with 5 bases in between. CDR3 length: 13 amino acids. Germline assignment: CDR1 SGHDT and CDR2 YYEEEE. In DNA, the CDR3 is TGTGCCAGCAGCTTGGGACAGCAAGAGACCCAGTACTTC. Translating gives CASSLGQQETQYF.

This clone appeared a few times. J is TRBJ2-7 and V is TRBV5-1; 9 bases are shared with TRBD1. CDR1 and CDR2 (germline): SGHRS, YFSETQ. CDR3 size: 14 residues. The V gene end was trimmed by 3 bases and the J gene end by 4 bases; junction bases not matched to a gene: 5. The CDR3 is CASSWTGDMYEQYF. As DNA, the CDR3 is TGCGCCAGCAGCTGGACAGGGGATATGTACGAGCAGTACTTC.

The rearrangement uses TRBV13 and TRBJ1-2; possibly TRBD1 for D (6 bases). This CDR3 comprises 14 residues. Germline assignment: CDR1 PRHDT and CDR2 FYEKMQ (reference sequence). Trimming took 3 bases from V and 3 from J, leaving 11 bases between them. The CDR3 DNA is TGTGCCAGCAGCTTCACAGGGTCGGACTATGGCTACACCTTC. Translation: CASSFTGSDYGYTF. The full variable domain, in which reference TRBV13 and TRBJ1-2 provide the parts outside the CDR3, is AAGVIQSPRHLIKEKRETATLKCYPIPRHDTVYWYQQGPGQDPQFLISFYEKMQSDKGSIPDRFSAQQFSDYHSELNMSSLELGDSALYFCASSFTGSDYGYTFGSGTRLTVV.

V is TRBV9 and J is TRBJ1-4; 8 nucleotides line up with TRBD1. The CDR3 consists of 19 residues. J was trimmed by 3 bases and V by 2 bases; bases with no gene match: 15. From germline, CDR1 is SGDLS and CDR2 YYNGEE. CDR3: CASSVTTGTGPTPNEKLFF. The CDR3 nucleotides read TGTGCCAGCAGCGTGACGACGGGGACAGGCCCAACTCCTAATGAAAAACTGTTTTTT.